This T cell receptor (beta chain) was captured in a study of blood T cell repertoires in COVID-19. About the study: T cells, B-cell-depleted T cells, or PBMCs supplied cDNA or gDNA.

Many counts were recorded for this clone. Trimming at V came to 2 bases and at J to 4 bases, leaving 5 bases not matched to a gene. The CDR3 consists of 15 residues. In germline, CDR1 is PRHDT, CDR2 FYEKMQ (reference sequence). In the authors' methods: Reference gene primer amplification gave nucleated cell count estimates. Some clones are missing from TCRdb's copy, which holds only in-frame ones; the method was immunoSEQ multiplex PCR. That table furnishes V, J and clone size, whereas the DNA furnished D and trimming. The sample lists fewer than 200,000 clones, roughly four fifths occurring once. V usage is TRBV13 and J usage is TRBJ2-1, with TRBD2 identical over 7 bases. Sequenced: peripheral blood. This clonotype was sampled from a human donor in a cohort sampled during active COVID-19. CDR3 residues: CASSLRASGYNEQFF. The CDR3 DNA is TGTGCCAGCAGCTTAAGGGCTAGCGGATACAATGAGCAGTTCTTC.